The present T cell receptor beta chain was sequenced within a study of CD8 T cells in ankylosing spondylitis. Scientists made TCR beta libraries using quantitative 5'-RACE with molecular barcodes. A single record per CDR3 protein comes from TCRdb applying MiXCR to the 5' RACE reads. In the table there are around 130,000 distinct CDR3 sequences, about a tenth of which are singletons. This clonotype appeared many times. V gave up 5 bases and J gave up 7 bases, with 20 bases separating them. Germline assignment: CDR1 MNHNS and CDR2 SASEGT. The CDR3 is 15 amino acids. V usage is TRBV6-1 and J usage is TRBJ1-1; D possibly corresponds to TRBD1 (5 bases). Specimen: blood, either unsorted or a sorted T cell fraction (not recorded which). The receptor comes from a male donor with ankylosing spondylitis or in good health (not recorded which). The CDR3 protein is CASSPRGGSAGEAFF. In DNA, the CDR3 is TGTGCCAGCAGTCCACGTGGGGGGTCCGCCGGTGAAGCTTTCTTT.